This T cell receptor beta chain is drawn from a study of T cells in localized non-small cell lung cancer. Study outcomes and limitations: Longer overall survival was associated with a higher density of T cells in the blood.

Concerning this clone itself: Its antigen remains unknown.

CDR1 is SGHRS and CDR2 is YFSETQ in the germline V gene. The J segment lost 9 bases and the V segment lost 0 bases, leaving 5 bases of the junction unmatched. This CDR3 is 16 amino acids long. The repertoire was sequenced with immunoSEQ multiplex PCR; TCRdb's copy has only in-frame clones and lacks some. The table has around 78,000 clones, 70% to 90% seen once. Sequenced material: peripheral blood, taken before any cancer treatment. The chain combines TRBV5-1 with TRBJ2-1, with TRBD2 identical over 14 bases. The TCR comes from a woman between 35 and 75 years old with stage I squamous cell lung carcinoma. The CDR3 reads CASSLGTSGGQGEQFF. CDR3 nucleotides: TGCGCCAGCAGCTTGGGGACTAGCGGGGGGCAGGGTGAGCAGTTCTTC.